The T cell receptor (beta chain) under discussion was sequenced for a study of CD8 T cells in ankylosing spondylitis. The table lists this clonotype with many counts. From the 5' RACE reads, TCRdb called clonotypes with MiXCR, one entry per CDR3 protein. The profile covers under 300,000 distinct CDR3 sequences, with approximately 12% appearing a single time and about 6.8% taken by the ten largest. CDR1 is SGHTA, CDR2 FQGTGA, per germline. Trimming pared 4 bases from V and 4 bases from J, leaving 4 bases between. The CDR3 has 12 amino acids. The sample was blood, either unsorted or a sorted T cell fraction (not recorded which). The chain recombines TRBV7-3 with TRBJ2-2; D is unclear. This TCR was recovered from a male donor with ankylosing spondylitis or in good health (not recorded which). CDR3 DNA sequence: TGTGCCAGCAGCTCAATCACCGGGGAGCTGTTTTTT. Encoded protein: CASSSITGELFF. Complete variable domain (other parts from reference TRBV7-3 and TRBJ2-2): GAGVSQTPSNKVTEKGKYVELRCDPISGHTALYWYRQSLGQGPEFLIYFQGTGAADDSGLPNDRFFAVRPEGSVSTLKIQRTERGDSAVYLCASSSITGELFFGEGSRLTVL.